This passage covers 25 T cell receptor beta chains from one sample sequenced in a study of cytomegalovirus exposure and HLA in healthy donors. TCRdb's copy holds only in-frame clones and misses some; the assay was immunoSEQ multiplex PCR. Of fewer than 200,000 clones in the sample, 86% were seen once. The source material was PBMCs. The receptors stem from a man aged 25-45 years in good health and CMV-seropositive.

The genes are TRBV6-5 and TRBJ1-5; unclear D gene. Trimming cost V 2 bases and J 4 bases, with 12 bases left between them. The CDR3 contains 15 residues. The germline V gene has CDR1 MNHEY and CDR2 SVGAGI. The chain's CDR3 is CASSYGSSGNQPQHF. The CDR3 region has the DNA TGTGCCAGCAGTTACGGGAGTTCGGGGAATCAGCCCCAGCATTTT.

The J gene is TRBJ2-7, the V gene TRBV7-9, with a tentative D call TRBD1 (6 bases). Germline V gives CDR1 SEHNR, CDR2 FQNEAQ (reference sequence). This CDR3 has 15 amino acids. V was pared by 5 bases and J by 5 bases, with 19 bases between. The CDR3 here is CASSLSGQTGNEQYF. The CDR3 region has the DNA TGTGCCAGCAGCCTATCCGGACAGACGGGCAACGAGCAGTACTTC. Filled out from reference TRBV7-9 and TRBJ2-7, the complete variable domain reads DTGVSQNPRHKITKRGQNVTFRCDPISEHNRLYWYRQTLGQGPEFLTYFQNEAQLEKSRLLSDRFSAERPKGSFSTLEIQRTEQGDSAMYLCASSLSGQTGNEQYFGPGTRLTVT.

This rearrangement joins TRBV5-1 to TRBJ1-6, with D possibly matching TRBD1 (6 bases). The V gene lost 0 bases and the J gene lost 5 bases, with 9 bases spanning the gap. Germline CDR1 is SGHRS and CDR2 is YFSETQ. The CDR3 consists of 15 residues. CDR3 loop: CASSLDRVDNSPLHF. In nucleotides, the CDR3 is TGCGCCAGCAGCTTGGACAGGGTGGATAATTCACCCCTCCACTTT.

The chain uses TRBV27 and TRBJ2-2, with 10 bases matching TRBD1. This CDR3 region has 15 residues. Germline assignment: CDR1 MNHEY and CDR2 SMNVEV (reference sequence). The V and J ends lost 7 bases and 7 bases, in that order; junction bases with no gene match: 9. DNA of the CDR3: TGTGCCAGCACCGGGGGACAGGGGCTGGGCGGGGAGCTGTTTTTT. Translation gives CASTGGQGLGGELFF.

This chain uses TRBV5-4 with TRBJ2-1; D call uncertain. The CDR3 has 14 residues. The V gene's germline CDR1 is SGHNT and CDR2 YYREEE (reference sequence). V lost 0 bases, J lost 2 bases, and 6 bases lay in between. As DNA, the CDR3 is TGTGCCAGCAGCTTGGAGGTGGCCTACAATGAGCAGTTCTTC. Amino acid sequence: CASSLEVAYNEQFF.

The rearrangement links TRBV6-1 to TRBJ1-2; no firm D call. This CDR3 region has 13 residues. Per germline, CDR1 MNHNS and CDR2 SASEGT. V gave up 1 base and J gave up 6 bases, with 9 bases separating them. CDR3 sequence: CASSEGHWDGYTF. The CDR3 DNA is TGTGCCAGCAGTGAAGGACATTGGGATGGCTACACCTTC.

This chain uses TRBV6-1 with TRBJ1-2; D might be TRBD1 (5 bases). The CDR3 consists of 14 residues. The V gene lost 6 bases and the J gene lost 4 bases, with 15 bases spanning the gap. CDR1 and CDR2 (germline): MNHNS, SASEGT. This CDR3 reads CASSEGRPLYGYTF. The CDR3 nucleotides are TGTGCCAGCAGCGAGGGACGGCCACTCTATGGCTACACCTTC.

The V gene is TRBV7-2, the J gene TRBJ2-7; D is possibly TRBD1 or TRBD2 (5 bases each). The CDR3 extends over 14 amino acids. With 6 bases removed from V and 4 bases from J, the gap between germline ends came to 16 bases. Germline CDR1 is SGHTA and CDR2 is FQGNSA. Here the CDR3 reads CASSYGTGVYEQYF. CDR3 bases: TGTGCCAGCAGTTACGGGACCGGGGTTTACGAGCAGTACTTC.

V gene TRBV27 combines with J gene TRBJ2-1; TRBD2 aligns across 14 bases. With 3 bases clipped from V and 0 bases from J, the junction kept 1 base outside the gene matches. This CDR3 contains 17 residues. CDR1 is MNHEY and CDR2 is SMNVEV in the germline V gene (reference sequence). The DNA of the CDR3 is TGTGCCAGCAGTTTTGGGACTAGCGGGAGCTCCTACAATGAGCAGTTCTTC. This gives the protein CASSFGTSGSSYNEQFF.

V usage is TRBV5-6 and J usage is TRBJ2-1, with 8 bases that match TRBD2. The CDR3 sequence is 16 residues long. Germline V gene lookup returns CDR1 SGHDT and CDR2 YYEEEE. V lost 3 bases to trimming and J lost 6 bases; unmatched junction nucleotides: 11. The CDR3 loop reads CASSWKASGSRNEQFF. DNA of the CDR3: TGTGCCAGCAGCTGGAAGGCTAGCGGGTCCCGCAATGAGCAGTTCTTC.

The rearrangement joins TRBV6-5 to TRBJ1-1; D is possibly TRBD1 (5 bases). CDR1 and CDR2 from the germline V gene are MNHEY and SVGAGI. The CDR3 spans 13 residues. V dropped 3 bases and J dropped 1 base, with 6 bases sitting between them. The CDR3 here is CASSYGTNTEAFF. CDR3 coding DNA: TGTGCCAGCAGTTATGGGACGAACACTGAAGCTTTCTTT.

The CDR3 region has the DNA TGCGCCAGCAGTCAAGGACTACGCGAGCAGTACTTC. Translated, it gives CASSQGLREQYF. The J gene is TRBJ2-7, the V gene TRBV23-1, with D tentatively TRBD2 (6 bases). TRBV23-1 counts as an open reading frame of uncertain function. This CDR3 spans 12 amino acids. Deletions cut 2 bases from V and 6 bases from J, with 8 bases between.

V usage is TRBV7-2 and J usage is TRBJ2-7; D tentatively fits TRBD1 or TRBD2 (6 bases each). This CDR3 contains 15 residues. Trimming shortened V by 1 base and J by 3 bases, and 13 bases separated the two germline ends. The germline CDR1 and CDR2 sequences are SGHTA and FQGNSA. This chain's CDR3 is CASSLGGGLGYEQYF. In DNA form, the CDR3 reads TGTGCCAGCAGCTTAGGTGGGGGGCTTGGCTACGAGCAGTACTTC.

This chain connects TRBV25-1 to TRBJ2-1; no clear D. Per germline, CDR1 MGHDK and CDR2 SYGVNS. The CDR3 loop spans 15 amino acids. V gave up 2 bases and J gave up 3 bases, with 11 bases separating them. CDR3 in amino acids: CASSEGRSHYNEQFF. The DNA of the CDR3 is TGTGCCAGCAGTGAAGGACGGTCCCACTACAATGAGCAGTTCTTC. Drawing the rest from reference TRBV25-1 and TRBJ2-1, the complete variable domain is EADIYQTPRYLVIGTGKKITLECSQTMGHDKMYWYQQDPGMELHLIHYSYGVNSTEKGDLSSESTVSRIRTEHFPLTLESARPSHTSQYLCASSEGRSHYNEQFFGPGTRLTVL.

The V and J genes are TRBV5-1 and TRBJ2-1, with 9 bases lining up with TRBD1. J was trimmed by 3 bases and V by 2 bases; bases with no gene match: 6. CDR3 length: 16 amino acids. CDR1 is SGHRS, CDR2 YFSETQ, per germline. The CDR3 DNA reads as TGCGCCAGCAGCTTCTACCGGGACAGGGTCTACAATGAGCAGTTCTTC. It translates to CASSFYRDRVYNEQFF.

This sequence joins TRBV6-1 and TRBJ1-5; 10 nucleotides align to TRBD1. The CDR3 is 15 residues long. Germline CDR1 reads MNHNS; CDR2 reads SASEGT. The junction had 4 bases not matched to a gene; V was cut back by 3 bases and J by 5 bases. CDR3: CASSDGQGGYQPQHF. CDR3 DNA sequence: TGTGCCAGCAGTGACGGACAGGGGGGGTATCAGCCCCAGCATTTT.

This rearrangement joins TRBV15 to TRBJ1-2; 11 positions agree with TRBD1. Trimming at V came to 5 bases and at J to 4 bases, leaving 6 bases not matched to a gene. This CDR3 region has 15 residues. Germline lookup yields CDR1 LNHNV and CDR2 YYDKDF (reference sequence). CDR3 sequence (DNA): TGTGCCACCAGCGTGAGGACAGGGGGCGTCTATGGCTACACCTTC. This codes for CATSVRTGGVYGYTF. The complete variable domain, with remaining parts taken from reference TRBV15 and TRBJ1-2, reads DAMVIQNPRYQVTQFGKPVTLSCSQTLNHNVMYWYQQKSSQAPKLLFHYYDKDFNNEADTPDNFQSRRPNTSFCFLDIRSPGLGDTAMYLCATSVRTGGVYGYTFGSGTRLTVV.

The chain links TRBV4-1 to TRBJ2-5, with TRBD2 identical over 8 bases. Trimming removed 2 bases from V and 3 bases from J; junction bases left unmatched: 5. The CDR3 runs 15 residues. CDR1 and CDR2 from the germline V gene are MGHRA and YSYEKL. The CDR3 spells CASSQPGGPEETQYF. Written as DNA, the CDR3 is TGCGCCAGCAGCCAACCGGGGGGGCCAGAAGAGACCCAGTACTTC.

The chain employs TRBV20-1 and TRBJ2-7; D is ambiguous. Germline CDR1 and CDR2: DFQATT and SNEGSKA (reference sequence). Trimming took off 6 bases at V and 2 bases at J, with 8 bases between the two ends. The CDR3 covers 11 residues. CDR3 sequence reads: CSAAPTYEQYF. The CDR3 bases are TGCAGTGCGGCCCCTACCTACGAGCAGTACTTC.

The chain joins TRBV29-1 to TRBJ2-1, with TRBD2 matching over 9 bases. Germline assignment: CDR1 SQVTM and CDR2 ANQGSEA. The CDR3 runs 14 residues. Losses at the gene ends were 3 bases for V and 7 bases for J; bases not matched to a gene: 7. CDR3 in amino acids: CSVEIAGVKNEQFF. CDR3 in DNA: TGCAGCGTTGAGATAGCGGGAGTTAAGAATGAGCAGTTCTTC.

V is TRBV7-9 and J is TRBJ1-2; D gene ambiguous. Trimming removed 5 bases from V and 4 bases from J, with 11 bases in between. The CDR3 extends over 13 amino acids. CDR1 SEHNR and CDR2 FQNEAQ come from the germline V gene (reference sequence). The CDR3 bases are TGTGCCAGCAGCCGAGGACGGATCTATGGCTACACCTTC. This sequence encodes CASSRGRIYGYTF.

The chain employs TRBV9 and TRBJ1-2; unclear D gene. The germline CDR1 and CDR2 sequences are SGDLS and YYNGEE. The CDR3 contains 13 residues. V was trimmed by 0 bases and J by 8 bases, leaving 11 bases between them. CDR3 region: CASSVDRTWGYTF. The CDR3 nucleotides are TGTGCCAGCAGCGTAGATAGGACGTGGGGCTACACCTTC.

The chain carries TRBV7-3 and TRBJ2-7; TRBD2 agrees at 14 bases. The CDR3 contains 17 residues. Per the germline V gene, CDR1 is SGHTA and CDR2 is FQGTGA. With V trimmed by 3 bases and J by 4 bases, 8 bases remained unmatched. CDR3 DNA sequence: TGTGCCAGCAGCTTGGGACTAGCGGGAGCTCCCCCGTACGAGCAGTACTTC. Its protein is CASSLGLAGAPPYEQYF.

This chain joins TRBV6-5 and TRBJ1-2; tentative D call: TRBD1 (5 bases). The ends were cut back, 0 bases at V and 8 bases at J, with 19 bases in the middle. Germline loops: CDR1 MNHEY, CDR2 SVGAGI. This CDR3 is built from 16 residues. The DNA of the CDR3 is TGTGCCAGCAGTTACTCTGGGGGACCCTCCAGAGGAGGCTACACCTTC. Protein product: CASSYSGGPSRGGYTF.

The chain joins TRBV6-6 to TRBJ1-1, with D possibly TRBD1 on 5 matching bases. The CDR3 consists of 12 residues. Trimming removed 7 bases at V and 6 bases at J, with 12 bases between. CDR1 is MNHNY, CDR2 SVGAGI, per germline (reference sequence). CDR3 sequence: CASTNGGAEAFF. The CDR3 DNA follows: TGTGCCAGCACCAACGGGGGGGCTGAAGCTTTCTTT.